This T cell receptor (beta chain) was sequenced during a study of shared clonotypes between healthy human individuals (TCRdb year 2020). About the investigation overall: The cohort comprised a couple of women and a few men aged 18 to 49 years. Per donor, three plates each were used for CD4 naive and CD4 memory, two for CD8 naive, and one for CD8 memory. To estimate repertoire size and how much clonotypes are shared between individuals, the study performed deep sequencing of blood TCR repertoires from a few healthy adults. To increase sequencing depth and limit assay-specific biases, different laboratories used diverse techniques to prepare libraries and sequence TCR repertoires. Leukapheresis yielded between about 0.9 and 9.5 billion PBMCs per donor.

This clone came up once. No antigen is known for it. Base qualities were left out, and no much larger clone turns up one base away. The CDR3 numbers 18 residues from cysteine through phenylalanine. CDR3 DNA is the only sequence kept; it has 54 bases, read in frame from the first base. The germline V gene encodes CDR1 SGDLS and CDR2 YYNGEE. The germline ends are 22 bases apart after V is trimmed by 1 base and J by 2 bases. The investigation overall reported the following: Sampling was restricted to blood, and TCR repertoires in tissues likely differ from the TCR repertoires found in blood. About 5% of naive CD4, 3.5% of naive CD8, roughly 2.4% of memory CD4, and over 0.35% of memory CD8 clonotypes were shared across several donors. Naive subsets generally had larger estimated clonotype richness than memory subsets did. Even with the large sequencing depth, rarefaction of the sorted-subset datasets indicated that sequencing was incomplete. Because the study included only a small number of donors, the genetic and exposure-history diversity represented was limited. Compared with non-shared clonotypes, the clonotypes found in all four sorted-subset donors had higher generation probabilities. Pairwise subsampling led to the expectation that sequencing depth would affect the degree of clonotype sharing among donors.

Using the deep immunoSEQ assay, TCR CDR3 regions were amplified from genomic DNA by multiplex PCR. Extracted genomic DNA from each cell subset was distributed evenly across all wells of several immunoSEQ 96-well plates, and each plate was treated as a replicate. Each replicate PCR for sorted subsets received around 210 ng genomic DNA, equal to about 30,000 T cell genomes. Purified libraries were measured with a Qubit 3.0 fluorometer, size-checked on a Bioanalyzer 2100, and measured again with the KAPA Library Quantification kit. Every immunoSEQ 96-well plate was sequenced on a separate single-read 150-cycle Illumina NextSeq 550 flow cell. As for the authors' bioinformatics: Because only junctional sequences without quality scores were contained in the immunoSEQ output, filtering matching that applied to full-length reads could not be performed. Sequences were annotated with PyIR, a Python wrapper for IgBLAST v1.9, and V/J genes and CDR3 were assigned using IMGT germline references. Reads with weak V/J assignments (E-value above 1e-6), missing CDR3, stop codons, out-of-frame junctions, or ambiguous translated residues were removed. A V3J clonotype was defined by an identical inferred V gene, J gene, and CDR3 amino acid sequence. To compute the percentage overlap between repertoires, the number of shared unique clonotypes was divided by the size of the smaller repertoire. RTK rarefaction, the Chao1 estimator, and Recon v2.1 estimates of unobserved clonotypes were used to assess repertoire richness. OLGA was used to compute generation probabilities for all TCRbeta clonotypes that the gDNA method yielded from a handful of donors. This immuneACCESS table, as held by TCRdb, lists in-frame sequences with V and J called but not all clones. Of the missing ones, under half trace to an unresolved V gene in checked studies; the others have no known cause. That table gives V, J and clone size, and the DNA gave D and trimming. This sample is represented by approximately 600,000 clones; approximately 95% of them were singletons. The top ten clonotypes cover around 0.11% of the sample.

CD8 naive samples were CD45RO-negative cells positively selected for CCR7, giving a CD45RA+CCR7+ population that excluded TemRA cells. Healthy HIV-negative adults with no recently reported acute infections or vaccinations were included as donors. Every donor was a Caucasian adult residing in Nashville, Tennessee, USA. Blood was obtained by leukapheresis, after which PBMCs were separated by Ficoll-Histopaque density gradient centrifugation and cryopreserved in liquid nitrogen vapor phase. Analytical flow cytometry was used to check the purity and quantity of every magnetically sorted T cell population. From each sorted fraction, genomic DNA was isolated and quantified by UV absorbance on a Nanodrop 2000c.

The source of this sequence is a woman in her thirties in good health. This sequence uses TRBV9 and TRBJ2-7; D gene: possibly TRBD2, on 7 matching bases. The sequencing sample was made of naive CD8+ T cells sorted from blood. The cell subset or site label of this sample denotes: CD45RA+CCR7+. The CDR3 here reads CASSVSGTQGGVTYEQYF. In nucleotide form, the sequence is TGTGCCAGCAGCGTATCCGGGACACAGGGAGGGGTAACCTACGAGCAGTACTTC. Supplemented by the reference TRBV9 and TRBJ2-7 proteins around the CDR3, the complete variable domain is DSGVTQTPKHLITATGQRVTLRCSPRSGDLSVYWYQQSLDQGLQFLIQYYNGEERAKGNILERFSAQQFPDLHSELNLSSLELGDSALYFCASSVSGTQGGVTYEQYFGPGTRLTVT.